The entry below describes one T cell receptor (beta chain). The antigen is unknown. Without the conserved terminal phenylalanine or tryptophan, this CDR3 likely stems from a read error. With 6 bases removed from V and 5 bases from J, the gap between germline ends came to 13 bases. CDR1 and CDR2 (germline): LGHNT, FRNRAP. The CDR3 has 13 residues. The data are from a study of graft-versus-host responses after intestinal transplantation. The wider study: Anti-thymocyte globulin induction, then tacrolimus and steroids for about 3 years, went to all recipients. Study-wide results and caveats: Early post-transplant falls in HvG clones accompanied the peak levels of circulating GvH clones. Recipient marrow showed GvH clones, some seen first in ileum or blood. Some patients had graft-donor T cell macrochimerism. In their allografts, the ratios of graft-versus-host to host-versus-graft T cell clones were high.

TCRdb keeps only in-frame clones here, not all; method: immunoSEQ multiplex PCR. The sample has about 47,000 clones, approximately 92% seen once. Sequencing used PBMCs, obtained 786 days after a first intestinal transplant, on the day of a second. The chain has TRBV12-5 and TRBJ1-1; D ambiguous. This receptor was taken from a human patient who received an intestinal transplant, so some T cells may come from the graft donor. The CDR3 loop is CASGPEMRTEAFL. For the CDR3, the DNA is TGTGCTAGTGGACCCGAGATGAGGACTGAAGCTTTCCTT.